These T cell receptor beta chains were read from a single sample in a study of metastatic and nonmetastatic thyroid tumors. TCRdb ran MiXCR on the PCR reads. The table has around 30,000 clones, 10% to 15% seen once. Sequencing was performed on blood. These receptors were obtained from a female donor with papillary thyroid cancer or a benign thyroid nodule (not recorded which). Some clones in this sample may be carry-over from other donors' samples. Both conserved end residues are part of each CDR3. A D gene is named only where the DNA matches it firmly. Some rows have no size entry. The others give once, few or many, or a class for an expanded clone.

TRBV28	few	TRBJ2-3	TRBD2	CASSSSGLITDTQYF	TGTGCCAGCAGTTCTAGCGGCCTTATCACAGATACACAGTATTTT
TRBV7-3	many	TRBJ2-1	TRBD1	CASGPGQGSGEQFF	TGTGCCAGCGGACCGGGACAGGGGTCGGGTGAGCAGTTCTTC
TRBV3-1	many	TRBJ1-6	TRBD1	CASSRTGENSPLHF	TGTGCCAGCAGTAGAACAGGGGAAAATTCACCCCTCCACTTT
TRBV2	many	TRBJ2-3	-	CASSGQSTDTQYF	TGTGCCAGCAGTGGACAAAGCACAGATACGCAGTATTTT
TRBV5-1	-	TRBJ1-1	-	CASSLATDAEAFF	TGCGCCAGCAGCTTGGCGACAGACGCTGAAGCTTTCTTT
TRBV29-1	few	TRBJ2-7	-	CSAKWPGYEQYF	TGCAGCGCGAAATGGCCAGGGTACGAGCAGTACTTC
TRBV6-1	few	TRBJ1-5	-	CASSRTGRDQPQHF	TGTGCCAGCAGCAGAACAGGGCGCGATCAGCCCCAGCATTTT
TRBV3-1	-	TRBJ2-7	-	CASSRSSYEQYF	TGTGCCAGCAGCCGCAGCTCCTACGAGCAGTACTTC
TRBV6-5	many	TRBJ2-3	-	CASSYLPDAADTQYF	TGTGCCAGCAGTTACCTACCCGACGCCGCAGATACGCAGTATTTT
TRBV19	many	TRBJ1-3	TRBD1	CASSTSGQDPRSGNTIYF	TGTGCCAGTAGTACCTCTGGACAGGACCCCCGCTCTGGAAACACCATATATTTT
TRBV6-1	many	TRBJ1-3	-	CASSEAGSSGNTIYF	TGTGCCAGCAGTGAAGCCGGGAGCTCTGGAAACACCATATATTTT
TRBV7-3	many	TRBJ1-6	-	CASSLHGSHNSPLHF	TGTGCCAGCAGCTTACACGGCAGCCACAATTCACCCCTCCACTTT
TRBV3-1	once	TRBJ2-5	TRBD1	CASRDRGKETQYF	TGTGCCTCCAGGGACAGGGGGAAAGAGACCCAGTACTTC
TRBV20-1	many	TRBJ2-7	TRBD2	CSARVPGGTYEQYF	TGCAGTGCTAGAGTTCCGGGGGGAACCTACGAGCAGTACTTC
TRBV20-1	many	TRBJ2-2	TRBD1	CSASRTGGPTGELFF	TGCAGTGCTAGTCGGACAGGGGGACCCACCGGGGAGCTGTTTTTT
TRBV20-1	many	TRBJ2-5	TRBD1	CSAPQQGTRQETQYF	TGCAGTGCACCTCAACAGGGGACGAGGCAAGAGACCCAGTACTTC
TRBV11-3	-	TRBJ2-7	TRBD1	CASSLDPGQDYEQYF	TGTGCCAGCAGCTTAGATCCAGGACAGGACTACGAGCAGTACTTC
TRBV20-1	many	TRBJ2-5	-	CSADDFRTRGFQETQYF	TGCAGTGCTGACGATTTCCGGACCCGGGGCTTCCAAGAGACCCAGTACTTC
TRBV27	many	TRBJ2-3	-	CASSLRRMRGDTQYF	TGTGCCAGCAGTTTAAGGCGGATGAGGGGAGATACGCAGTATTTT
TRBV7-8	-	TRBJ1-1	-	CASSLGAVNTEAFF	TGTGCCAGCAGCTTAGGGGCGGTGAACACTGAAGCTTTCTTT
TRBV7-2	many	TRBJ2-2	TRBD2	CASSLAGGRNTGELFF	TGTGCCAGCAGCTTAGCGGGCGGGAGGAACACCGGGGAGCTGTTTTTT
TRBV6-5	-	TRBJ2-2	-	CASCFRDTGELFF	TGTGCCAGCTGTTTCAGGGACACCGGGGAGCTGTTTTTT
TRBV7-2	many	TRBJ1-2	TRBD1	CASSLGTGPYGYTF	TGTGCCAGCAGCTTAGGGACAGGGCCCTATGGCTACACCTTC
TRBV12-3/TRBV12-4	many	TRBJ2-5	TRBD2	CASSPGLAGGMETQYF	TGTGCCAGCAGTCCCGGACTAGCGGGAGGAATGGAGACCCAGTACTTC
TRBV20-1	-	TRBJ2-1	TRBD2	CSARVSSGRANEQFF	TGCAGTGCTAGAGTTTCTAGCGGGAGAGCAAATGAGCAGTTCTTC
TRBV6-4	few	TRBJ2-2	TRBD2	CASSASSLVAGGAGELFF	TGTGCCAGCAGTGCCAGCAGCTTGGTGGCGGGAGGGGCCGGGGAGCTGTTTTTT
TRBV6-2/TRBV6-3	many	TRBJ2-1	TRBD1	CASIPSPGQRYPYEQFF	TGTGCCAGCATTCCTTCCCCGGGACAGCGATACCCCTATGAGCAGTTCTTC
TRBV30	many	TRBJ2-5	-	CASSPSQGYQETQYF	TGTGCCTCATCTCCCTCACAGGGATACCAAGAGACCCAGTACTTC
TRBV28	many	TRBJ1-1	-	CASIGLKAFF	TGTGCCAGCATCGGTTTAAAAGCTTTCTTT
TRBV20-1	medium-sized	TRBJ2-2	-	CSARAGPNTGELFF	TGCAGTGCTAGAGCAGGGCCGAACACCGGGGAGCTGTTTTTT
TRBV12-3/TRBV12-4	many	TRBJ1-5	-	CASGYDRDNQPQHF	TGTGCCAGCGGGTATGACAGAGACAATCAGCCCCAGCATTTT
TRBV7-6	-	TRBJ1-3	-	CARSLVARTSSGNTKYF	TGTGCCAGGAGCTTAGTCGCGAGAACCTCCTCTGGAAACACCAAATATTTT
TRBV24-1	medium-sized	TRBJ2-1	TRBD2	CATSDGLAATYNEQFF	TGTGCCACCAGTGACGGACTAGCGGCTACCTACAATGAGCAGTTCTTC
TRBV28	many	TRBJ1-1	-	CASSFDSSYTEAFF	TGTGCCAGCAGTTTCGACAGTAGTTACACTGAAGCTTTCTTT
TRBV5-1	-	TRBJ2-3	-	CASSPRTITYTQYF	TGCGCCAGCAGCCCACGGACCATCACATATACGCAGTATTTT
TRBV7-6	many	TRBJ2-3	TRBD2	CASSLAPGLGGDTQYF	TGTGCCAGCAGCTTGGCGCCGGGACTAGGGGGTGATACGCAGTATTTT
TRBV12-3/TRBV12-4	many	TRBJ1-1	-	CASQSTFRRRAEAFF	TGTGCCAGCCAGTCGACGTTCCGCAGACGGGCTGAAGCTTTCTTT
TRBV18	many	TRBJ2-7	-	CASSLRDGINEQYF	TGTGCCAGCTCACTTCGGGACGGCATTAACGAGCAGTACTTC
TRBV20-1	medium-sized	TRBJ1-1	-	CSAPRRAQNTEAFF	TGCAGTGCCCCCCGGCGCGCCCAGAACACTGAAGCTTTCTTT
TRBV30	once	TRBJ2-2	TRBD1	CAWSGTGVTGELFF	TGTGCCTGGAGTGGGACAGGGGTCACCGGGGAGCTGTTTTTT
TRBV6-1	few	TRBJ2-3	-	CASGAPDYGLLGTDTQYF	TGTGCCAGCGGGGCCCCGGACTATGGTTTGCTGGGCACAGATACGCAGTATTTT
TRBV20-1	medium-sized	TRBJ1-1	-	CSARGGDLNTEAFF	TGCAGTGCTAGAGGGGGCGATCTGAACACTGAAGCTTTCTTT
TRBV30	many	TRBJ2-7	TRBD2	CAWRRLAGDTYEQYF	TGTGCCTGGAGGAGGCTAGCGGGGGACACCTACGAGCAGTACTTC
TRBV5-4	many	TRBJ1-2	-	CASSLHQGRGYTF	TGTGCCAGCAGCTTGCATCAGGGACGGGGCTACACCTTC
TRBV20-1	many	TRBJ2-3	-	CSASGWGPSTDTQYF	TGCAGTGCTAGTGGGTGGGGCCCTAGCACAGATACGCAGTATTTT